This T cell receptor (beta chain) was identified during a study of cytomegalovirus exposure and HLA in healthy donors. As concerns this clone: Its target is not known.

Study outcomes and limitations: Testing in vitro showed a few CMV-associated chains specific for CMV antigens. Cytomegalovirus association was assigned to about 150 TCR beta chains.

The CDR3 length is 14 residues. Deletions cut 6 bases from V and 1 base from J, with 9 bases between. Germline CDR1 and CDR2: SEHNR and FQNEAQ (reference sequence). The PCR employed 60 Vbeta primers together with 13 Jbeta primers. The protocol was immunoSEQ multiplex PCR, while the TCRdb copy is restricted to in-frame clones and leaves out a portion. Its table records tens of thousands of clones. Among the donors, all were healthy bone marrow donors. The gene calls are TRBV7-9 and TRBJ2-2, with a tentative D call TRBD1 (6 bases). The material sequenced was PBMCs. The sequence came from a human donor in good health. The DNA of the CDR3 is TGTGCCAGCAGTCCGGACAGGAACACCGGGGAGCTGTTTTTT. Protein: CASSPDRNTGELFF.